The rows below give T cell receptor beta chains drawn from one sample of a study of Graves' ophthalmopathy and Graves' hyperthyroidism. In TCRdb, the multiplex PCR reads were re-called with MiXCR into one record per CDR3 protein. The table has hundreds of thousands of distinct CDR3 sequences, around 42% seen once. Sequences were obtained from peripheral blood. The source of these receptors is an adult man with Graves' ophthalmopathy. CDR3s include the opening cysteine and the closing phenylalanine or tryptophan. The order of the fields is CDR3 protein, CDR3 DNA, V gene, J gene, clone size, D gene. A D gene is named only where the DNA matches it firmly. Expanded clones get a size class; other rows say once, few or many, or leave the size out.

CDR3: CSVENRRGYGYTF
DNA: TGCAGCGTTGAAAACAGAAGGGGCTATGGCTACACCTTC
V: TRBV29-1
J: TRBJ1-2
size: .
D: .

CDR3: CASSSFSSAQAYGYTF
DNA: TGCGCCAGCAGTTCCTTCAGTTCGGCGCAGGCTTATGGCTACACCTTC
V: TRBV5-1
J: TRBJ1-2
size: .
D: .

CDR3: CSARDPRRGTEAFF
DNA: TGCAGTGCTAGAGATCCGCGAAGGGGCACTGAAGCTTTCTTT
V: TRBV20-1
J: TRBJ1-1
size: few
D: .

CDR3: CSVLTGGNYEQYF
DNA: TGCAGCGTTCTGACAGGGGGCAACTACGAGCAGTACTTC
V: TRBV29-1
J: TRBJ2-7
size: .
D: TRBD1

CDR3: CASSLSSSEQYF
DNA: TGTGCCAGCAGTTTATCCTCAAGCGAGCAGTACTTC
V: TRBV12-3/TRBV12-4
J: TRBJ2-7
size: few
D: .

CDR3: CASSVKGLRHGYTF
DNA: TGTGCCAGCAGTGTTAAGGGGTTGAGACATGGCTACACCTTC
V: TRBV12-3/TRBV12-4
J: TRBJ1-2
size: .
D: .

CDR3: CASSPSGGPYQETQYF
DNA: TGTGCCAGCAGCCCCAGCGGGGGACCGTACCAAGAGACCCAGTACTTC
V: TRBV7-3
J: TRBJ2-5
size: .
D: TRBD2

CDR3: CASMRGTLGTEAFF
DNA: TGTGCCAGCATGAGAGGGACTTTGGGCACTGAAGCTTTCTTT
V: TRBV9
J: TRBJ1-1
size: .
D: .

CDR3: CATSRDGQPQHF
DNA: TGTGCCACCAGCAGAGATGGACAGCCCCAGCATTTT
V: TRBV15
J: TRBJ1-5
size: many
D: .

CDR3: CSATEEDRGYQPQHF
DNA: TGCAGTGCTACCGAGGAGGACAGGGGGTATCAGCCCCAGCATTTT
V: TRBV20-1
J: TRBJ1-5
size: few
D: TRBD1

CDR3: CASSPSLTKNYGYTF
DNA: TGTGCCAGCAGTCCCTCACTAACAAAGAACTATGGCTACACCTTC
V: TRBV2
J: TRBJ1-2
size: .
D: .

CDR3: CATRAPLWRDSYEQYF
DNA: TGTGCCACCAGGGCTCCCTTATGGCGGGACTCCTACGAGCAGTACTTC
V: TRBV15
J: TRBJ2-7
size: .
D: .

CDR3: CASSGTARQPQHF
DNA: TGTGCCAGCAGTGGGACAGCGCGGCAGCCCCAGCATTTT
V: TRBV2
J: TRBJ1-5
size: few
D: .

CDR3: CASSLQGGGYTEAFF
DNA: TGTGCCAGCAGCCTACAGGGTGGGGGTTACACTGAAGCTTTCTTT
V: TRBV7-9
J: TRBJ1-1
size: .
D: .

CDR3: CASSLDFAVNTEAFF
DNA: TGTGCCAGCAGCTTGGATTTCGCGGTGAACACTGAAGCTTTCTTT
V: TRBV5-4
J: TRBJ1-1
size: .
D: .

CDR3: CASSLQSNYGYTF
DNA: TGTGCCAGCAGCTTACAATCTAACTATGGCTACACCTTC
V: TRBV7-2
J: TRBJ1-2
size: .
D: .

CDR3: CAISDRGEVDGYTF
DNA: TGTGCCATCAGTGACAGGGGAGAGGTAGATGGCTACACCTTC
V: TRBV10-3
J: TRBJ1-2
size: .
D: .

CDR3: CASSLGGGVEGNQPQHF
DNA: TGTGCCAGCAGTTTAGGTGGGGGGGTCGAAGGCAATCAGCCCCAGCATTTT
V: TRBV12-3/TRBV12-4
J: TRBJ1-5
size: .
D: .

CDR3: CASSQPMDSIYEQYF
DNA: TGCGCCAGCAGCCAACCGATGGACTCTATCTACGAGCAGTACTTC
V: TRBV4-1
J: TRBJ2-7
size: few
D: .

CDR3: CASSTQWNTEAFF
DNA: TGTGCCAGCAGCACTCAGTGGAACACTGAAGCTTTCTTT
V: TRBV7-6
J: TRBJ1-1
size: many
D: .

CDR3: CATSGFQGGSPLHF
DNA: TGTGCCACCAGCGGATTTCAGGGGGGCTCACCCCTCCACTTT
V: TRBV15
J: TRBJ1-6
size: once
D: TRBD1

CDR3: CASSQVTGLPRETQYF
DNA: TGCGCCAGCAGCCAAGTTACCGGGCTCCCCAGAGAGACCCAGTACTTC
V: TRBV4-1
J: TRBJ2-5
size: once
D: .

CDR3: CASRLTSSYDQYF
DNA: TGTGCCAGCAGACTAACATCCTCCTACGATCAGTACTTC
V: TRBV7-9
J: TRBJ2-7
size: .
D: .

CDR3: CASIPEGYEKLFF
DNA: TGTGCTAGTATCCCGGAGGGATACGAAAAACTGTTTTTT
V: TRBV2
J: TRBJ1-4
size: .
D: .

CDR3: CASSGKQNEKLFF
DNA: TGCGCCAGCAGTGGGAAGCAGAATGAAAAACTGTTTTTT
V: TRBV10-2
J: TRBJ1-4
size: .
D: .

CDR3: CASSLSTGMVSYEQYF
DNA: TGTGCCAGCAGCTTGTCGACAGGGATGGTATCCTACGAGCAGTACTTC
V: TRBV7-9
J: TRBJ2-7
size: few
D: TRBD1

CDR3: CASSLDYRTGRNPRF
DNA: TGCGCCAGCAGCTTGGACTATCGAACAGGGCGAAACCCCAGGTTT
V: TRBV5-1
J: TRBJ1-1
size: .
D: .

CDR3: CASSSDRRRNGELFF
DNA: TGTGCCAGCAGCTCGGACAGGAGAAGGAACGGGGAGCTGTTTTTT
V: TRBV7-9
J: TRBJ2-2
size: few
D: TRBD1

CDR3: CASSYFADRWDWAVLEQYF
DNA: TGTGCCAGCAGTTACTTTGCGGACAGGTGGGACTGGGCCGTACTGGAGCAGTACTTC
V: TRBV6-6
J: TRBJ2-7
size: .
D: .

CDR3: CATSDPDRGQTQYF
DNA: TGTGCCACCAGTGACCCAGACAGGGGTCAGACCCAGTACTTC
V: TRBV24-1
J: TRBJ2-5
size: .
D: TRBD1

CDR3: CSVEWTSAQTQYF
DNA: TGCAGCGTTGAATGGACTAGCGCACAGACCCAGTACTTC
V: TRBV29-1
J: TRBJ2-5
size: many
D: TRBD2

CDR3: CSLRTGYNEQYF
DNA: TGCAGCCTTCGGACAGGGTACAACGAGCAGTACTTC
V: TRBV29-1
J: TRBJ2-7
size: .
D: TRBD1

CDR3: CASSSRGGASETQYF
DNA: TGTGCCAGCAGTTCCCGCGGGGGGGCCAGCGAGACCCAGTACTTC
V: TRBV12-3/TRBV12-4
J: TRBJ2-5
size: few
D: TRBD2

CDR3: CASSSSGLAGAMQETQYF
DNA: TGTGCCAGCAGCTCCTCGGGACTAGCGGGGGCTATGCAAGAGACCCAGTACTTC
V: TRBV4-2
J: TRBJ2-5
size: .
D: TRBD2

CDR3: CATSDSRLIYEQYF
DNA: TGTGCCACCAGTGACTCTCGATTAATCTACGAGCAGTACTTC
V: TRBV2
J: TRBJ2-7
size: .
D: .

CDR3: CASSTIQALNTEAFF
DNA: TGTGCCAGCAGCACCATACAGGCCTTGAACACTGAAGCTTTCTTT
V: TRBV7-8
J: TRBJ1-1
size: many
D: .

CDR3: CSASVTGVQPQHF
DNA: TGCAGTGCTAGCGTGACAGGGGTTCAGCCCCAGCATTTT
V: TRBV20-1
J: TRBJ1-5
size: once
D: TRBD1

CDR3: CAWRAWGMGTQYF
DNA: TGTGCCTGGAGGGCCTGGGGGATGGGGACCCAGTACTTC
V: TRBV30
J: TRBJ2-5
size: .
D: .

CDR3: CASSLVGVEAFF
DNA: TGTGCCAGCAGCTTAGTTGGGGTTGAAGCTTTCTTT
V: TRBV7-9
J: TRBJ1-1
size: .
D: .

CDR3: CATSDPVGPNTGELFF
DNA: TGTGCCACCAGTGACCCCGTGGGGCCGAACACCGGGGAGCTGTTTTTT
V: TRBV24-1
J: TRBJ2-2
size: .
D: .

CDR3: CSARRPGGSEQYF
DNA: TGCAGTGCTAGGAGGCCAGGGGGCAGCGAGCAGTACTTC
V: TRBV20-1
J: TRBJ2-7
size: .
D: TRBD1